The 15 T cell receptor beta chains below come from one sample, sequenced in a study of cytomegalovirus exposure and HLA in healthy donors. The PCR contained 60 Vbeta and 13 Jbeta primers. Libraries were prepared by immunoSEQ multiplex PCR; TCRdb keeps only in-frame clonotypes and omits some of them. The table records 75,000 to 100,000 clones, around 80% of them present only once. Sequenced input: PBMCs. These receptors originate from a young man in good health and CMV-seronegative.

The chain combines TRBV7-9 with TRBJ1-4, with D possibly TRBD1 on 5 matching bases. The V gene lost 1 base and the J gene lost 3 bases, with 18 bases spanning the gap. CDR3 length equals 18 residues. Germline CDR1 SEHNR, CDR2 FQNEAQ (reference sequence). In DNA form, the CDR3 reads TGTGCCAGCAGCTTAGGGATCCAGAGACAGTTAGCTAATGAAAAACTGTTTTTT. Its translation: CASSLGIQRQLANEKLFF.

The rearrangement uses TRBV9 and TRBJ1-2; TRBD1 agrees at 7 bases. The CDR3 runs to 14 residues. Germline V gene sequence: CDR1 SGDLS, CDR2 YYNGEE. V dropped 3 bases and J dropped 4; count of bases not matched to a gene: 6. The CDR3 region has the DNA TGTGCCAGCAGCGGCGGACGGGACAGCTATGGCTACACCTTC. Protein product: CASSGGRDSYGYTF.

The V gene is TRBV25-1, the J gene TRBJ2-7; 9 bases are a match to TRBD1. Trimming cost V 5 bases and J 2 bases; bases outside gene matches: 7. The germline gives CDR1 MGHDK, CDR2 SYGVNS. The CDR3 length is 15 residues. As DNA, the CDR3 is TGTGCCAGCAGTCTCGGGACAGGGACACCCTACGAGCAGTACTTC. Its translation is CASSLGTGTPYEQYF.

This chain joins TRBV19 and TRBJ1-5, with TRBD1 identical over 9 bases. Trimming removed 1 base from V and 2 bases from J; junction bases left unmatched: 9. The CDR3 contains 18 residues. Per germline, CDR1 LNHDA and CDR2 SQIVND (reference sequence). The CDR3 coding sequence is TGTGCCAGTAGTATAGGGGCACACGGGACAGGGCGCAATCAGCCCCAGCATTTT. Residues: CASSIGAHGTGRNQPQHF. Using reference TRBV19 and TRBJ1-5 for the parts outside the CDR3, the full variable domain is DGGITQSPKYLFRKEGQNVTLSCEQNLNHDAMYWYRQDPGQGLRLIYYSQIVNDFQKGDIAEGYSVSREKKESFPLTVTSAQKNPTAFYLCASSIGAHGTGRNQPQHFGDGTRLSIL.

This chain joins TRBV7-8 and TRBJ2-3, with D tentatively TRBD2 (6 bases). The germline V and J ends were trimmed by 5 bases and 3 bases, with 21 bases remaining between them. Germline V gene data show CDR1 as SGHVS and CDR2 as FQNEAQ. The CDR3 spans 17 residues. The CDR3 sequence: CASSRRGGPSGTDTQYF. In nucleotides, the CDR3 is TGTGCCAGCAGCCGCCGTGGAGGGCCGTCAGGAACAGATACGCAGTATTTT.

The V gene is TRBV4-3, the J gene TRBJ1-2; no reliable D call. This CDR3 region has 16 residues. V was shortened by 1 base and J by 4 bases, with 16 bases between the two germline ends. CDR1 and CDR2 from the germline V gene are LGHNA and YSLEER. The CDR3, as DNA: TGCGCCAGCAGCCAAGCACGCCGGGAGGCAGTCTATGGCTACACCTTC. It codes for CASSQARREAVYGYTF.

The CDR3 loop reads CASSLLQFQETQYF. In DNA form, the CDR3 reads TGCGCCAGCAGCTTGCTCCAGTTCCAAGAGACCCAGTACTTC. The V and J genes are TRBV5-1 and TRBJ2-5; D is unresolved. With 1 base removed from V and 1 base from J, the gap between germline ends came to 8 bases. Germline V gene sequence: CDR1 SGHRS, CDR2 YFSETQ. The length of the CDR3 is 14 residues.

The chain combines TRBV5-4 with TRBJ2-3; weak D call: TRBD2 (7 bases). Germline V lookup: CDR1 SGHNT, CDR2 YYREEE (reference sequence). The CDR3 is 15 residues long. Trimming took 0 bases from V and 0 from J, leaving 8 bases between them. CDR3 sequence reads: CASSLGGGSTDTQYF. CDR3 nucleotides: TGTGCCAGCAGCTTGGGGGGGGGCAGCACAGATACGCAGTATTTT. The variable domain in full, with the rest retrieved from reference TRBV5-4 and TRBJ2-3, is ETGVTQSPTHLIKTRGQQVTLRCSSQSGHNTVSWYQQALGQGPQFIFQYYREEENGRGNFPPRFSGLQFPNYSSELNVNALELDDSALYLCASSLGGGSTDTQYFGPGTRLTVL.

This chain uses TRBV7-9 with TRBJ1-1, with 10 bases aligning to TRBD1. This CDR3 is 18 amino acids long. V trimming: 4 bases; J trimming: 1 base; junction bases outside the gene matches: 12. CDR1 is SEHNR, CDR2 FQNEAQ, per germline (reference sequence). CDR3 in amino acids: CASSSRQGAGFGNTEAFF. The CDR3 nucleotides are TGTGCCAGCAGCTCCCGACAGGGGGCAGGATTTGGGAACACTGAAGCTTTCTTT.

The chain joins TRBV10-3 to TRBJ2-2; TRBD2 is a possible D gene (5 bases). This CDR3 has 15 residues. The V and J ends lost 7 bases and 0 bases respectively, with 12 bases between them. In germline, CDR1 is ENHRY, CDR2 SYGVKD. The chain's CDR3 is CAIMPTGTNTGELFF. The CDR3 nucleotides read TGTGCCATCATGCCGACGGGGACGAACACCGGGGAGCTGTTTTTT.

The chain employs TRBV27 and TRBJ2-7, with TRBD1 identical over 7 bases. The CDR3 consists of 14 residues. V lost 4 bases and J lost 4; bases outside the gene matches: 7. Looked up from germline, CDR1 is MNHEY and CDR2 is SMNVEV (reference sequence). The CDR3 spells CASSSPGQIYEQYF. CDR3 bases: TGTGCCAGCAGTTCGCCGGGACAGATATACGAGCAGTACTTC.

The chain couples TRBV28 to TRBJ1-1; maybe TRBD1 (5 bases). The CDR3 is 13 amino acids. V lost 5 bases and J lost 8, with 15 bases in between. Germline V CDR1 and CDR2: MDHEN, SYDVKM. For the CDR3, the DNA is TGTGCCAGCAGTAATAATATGGACAAAGAAGCTTTCTTT. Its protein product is CASSNNMDKEAFF.

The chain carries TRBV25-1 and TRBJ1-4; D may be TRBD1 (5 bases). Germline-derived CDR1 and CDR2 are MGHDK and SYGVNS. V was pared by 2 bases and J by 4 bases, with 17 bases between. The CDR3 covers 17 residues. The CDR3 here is CASSEIRGGGYNEKLFF. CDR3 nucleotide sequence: TGTGCCAGCAGTGAAATCCGGGGGGGAGGGTATAATGAAAAACTGTTTTTT.

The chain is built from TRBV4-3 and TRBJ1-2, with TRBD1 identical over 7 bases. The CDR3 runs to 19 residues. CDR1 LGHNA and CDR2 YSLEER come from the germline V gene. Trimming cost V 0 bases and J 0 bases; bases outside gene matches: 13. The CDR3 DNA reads TGCGCCAGCAGCCAAGATTGGGCAGGACAGGAAACAGCTAACTATGGCTACACCTTC. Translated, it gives CASSQDWAGQETANYGYTF.

The CDR3 region has the DNA TGTGCCAGCAGTTTAGCCAGTGGGACAGGGGTAGCGGGCTACACCTTC. Amino acids: CASSLASGTGVAGYTF. This chain connects TRBV27 to TRBJ1-2; TRBD1 agrees at 10 bases. The germline V gene encodes CDR1 MNHEY and CDR2 SMNVEV (reference sequence). CDR3 length equals 16 residues. J gave up 8 bases and V 2 bases, and 11 bases lay outside the gene matches.